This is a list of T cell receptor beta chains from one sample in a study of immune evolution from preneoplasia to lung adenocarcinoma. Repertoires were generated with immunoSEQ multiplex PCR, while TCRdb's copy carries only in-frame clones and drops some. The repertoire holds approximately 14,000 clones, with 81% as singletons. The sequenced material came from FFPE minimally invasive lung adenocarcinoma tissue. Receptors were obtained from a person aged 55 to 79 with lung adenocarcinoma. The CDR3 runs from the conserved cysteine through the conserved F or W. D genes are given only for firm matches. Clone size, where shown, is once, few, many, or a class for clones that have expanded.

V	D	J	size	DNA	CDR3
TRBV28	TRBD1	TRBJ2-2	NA	TGTGCCAGCCGAGGACAGGGGGGCACCGGGGAGCTGTTTTTT	CASRGQGGTGELFF
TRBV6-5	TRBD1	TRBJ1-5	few	TGTGCCAGCAGTTACACGACAGGGGAGGATCAGCCCCAGCATTTT	CASSYTTGEDQPQHF
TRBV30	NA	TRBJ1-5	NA	TGTGCCTGGAGTAAAGGGTTGAGGCAGCCCCAGCATTTT	CAWSKGLRQPQHF
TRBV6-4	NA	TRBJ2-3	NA	TGTGCCAGCAAACCCGAGGGGGGCACAGATACGCAGTATTTT	CASKPEGGTDTQYF
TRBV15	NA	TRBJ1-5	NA	TGTGCCACCAGCAGAGTTCTTTTTGTCAGGGGACGCAATCAGCCCCAGCATTTT	CATSRVLFVRGRNQPQHF
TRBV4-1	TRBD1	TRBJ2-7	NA	TGCGCCAGCAGCCAAGGGGCCGGGACAGGGCGCAACGAGCAGTACTTC	CASSQGAGTGRNEQYF
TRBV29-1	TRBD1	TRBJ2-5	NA	TGCAGCGTTAAAAGGGGGCGAGGAGAGACCCAGTACTTC	CSVKRGRGETQYF
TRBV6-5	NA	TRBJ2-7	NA	TGTGCCAGCAGGAGGGATCCGGAACCTTCCTACGAGCAGTACTTC	CASRRDPEPSYEQYF
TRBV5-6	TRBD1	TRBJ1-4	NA	TGTGCCAGCAGCTTGGTGACAGGGGGTTATGAAAAACTGTTTTTT	CASSLVTGGYEKLFF
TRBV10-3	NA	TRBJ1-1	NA	TGTGCCATCAGTAGACAAATGAACACTGAAGCTTTCTTT	CAISRQMNTEAFF
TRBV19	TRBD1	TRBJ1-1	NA	TGTGCCAGTAGGACCCGGGACAGGCTAGATGAAGCTTTCTTT	CASRTRDRLDEAFF
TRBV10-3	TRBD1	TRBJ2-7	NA	TGTGCCATCATGGAGACAGGGGCCTACGAGCAGTACTTC	CAIMETGAYEQYF
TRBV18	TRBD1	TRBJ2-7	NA	TGTGCCAGCTCACCTGAGGACAGGCCAACGTACGAGCAGTACTTC	CASSPEDRPTYEQYF
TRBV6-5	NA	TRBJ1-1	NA	TGTGCCAGCAGTTACGGGACGGACGACTTTGAAGCTTTCTTT	CASSYGTDDFEAFF
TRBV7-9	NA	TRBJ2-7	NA	TGTGCCAGCAGCCCCCCATTCACTGCTGCCTACGAGCAGTACTTC	CASSPPFTAAYEQYF
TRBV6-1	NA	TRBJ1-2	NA	TGTGCCAGCAGCTCTGGGACGATCTATGGCTACACCTTC	CASSSGTIYGYTF
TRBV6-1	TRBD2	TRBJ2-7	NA	TGTGCCAGCAGTACAACACATGGACTAGCGGGGGAAAATTTGTTC	CASSTTHGLAGENLF
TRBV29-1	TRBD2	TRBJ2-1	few	TGCAGCGTTGAAGATCCCGATCGGGAGGCCTACAATGAGCAGTTCTTC	CSVEDPDREAYNEQFF
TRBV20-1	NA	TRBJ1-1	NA	TGCAGTGCTGGGGCGGATAGAGCTTTCTTT	CSAGADRAFF
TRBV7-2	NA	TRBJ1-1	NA	TGTGCCAGCAGCTTAGCTTGGGGCACTGAAGCTTTCTTT	CASSLAWGTEAFF
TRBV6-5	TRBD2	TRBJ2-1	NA	TGTGCCAGCAGTTACAAGCTAGCGGGAGGTGGTGAGCAGTTCTTC	CASSYKLAGGGEQFF
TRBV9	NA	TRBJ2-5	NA	TGTGCCAGCGGACCAGGACGGAAAGAGACCCAGTACTTC	CASGPGRKETQYF
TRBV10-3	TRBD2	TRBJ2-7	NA	TGTGCCACCGAACCGGGGGGGTTCTACGAGCAGTACTTC	CATEPGGFYEQYF
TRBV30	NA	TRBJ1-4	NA	TGTGCCTGGAGTTCCCCCGCGACGGAGATAGGGGAAAAACTGTTTTTT	CAWSSPATEIGEKLFF
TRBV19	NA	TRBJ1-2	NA	TGTGCCAGTAGGGATCGGTATGGCTACACCTTC	CASRDRYGYTF
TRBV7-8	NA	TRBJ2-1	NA	TGTGCCAGCAGCATAACTAGGGGTGAGCAGTTCTTC	CASSITRGEQFF
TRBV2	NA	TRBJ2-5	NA	TGTGCCAGCACGGGGGACGTCGGCGAGACCCAGTACTTC	CASTGDVGETQYF
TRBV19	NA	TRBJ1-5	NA	TGTGCCAGTGGGCCCGGGGAACTCTATAGCAATCAGCCCCAGCATTTT	CASGPGELYSNQPQHF
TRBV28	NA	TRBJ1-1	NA	TGTGCCAGCAGTTCCGTTTCACGGGAAGCTTTCTTT	CASSSVSREAFF
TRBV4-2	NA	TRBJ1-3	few	TGTGCCAGCAGCCAAGATCAAGCCTCTGGAAACACCATATATTTT	CASSQDQASGNTIYF
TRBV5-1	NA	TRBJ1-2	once	TGCGCCAGCAGCTTGGGGGGGGACGCGGGCTACACCTTC	CASSLGGDAGYTF
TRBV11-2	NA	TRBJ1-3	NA	TGTGCCAGCAGCCCCCTGGGGCTAACGAACACCATATATTTT	CASSPLGLTNTIYF
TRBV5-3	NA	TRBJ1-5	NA	TGTGCCAGAAGCTTAATTACTCGCCATCATAGCAATCAGCCCCAGCATTTT	CARSLITRHHSNQPQHF
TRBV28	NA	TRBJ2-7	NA	TGTGCCAGCAGGGGGTACTACGAGCAGTACTTC	CASRGYYEQYF
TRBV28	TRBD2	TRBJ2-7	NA	TGTGCCAGCAGTTTAGGCGGGGGGCCCTACGAGCAGTACTTC	CASSLGGGPYEQYF
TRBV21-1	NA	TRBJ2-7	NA	TGTGCCAGCAAAGGGACTAGCGGGAGTATAAGGTACGAGCAGTACTTC	CASKGTSGSIRYEQYF
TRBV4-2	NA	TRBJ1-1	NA	TGTGCCAGCAGCCAAGAGCGATCGAACACTGAAGCTTTCTTT	CASSQERSNTEAFF
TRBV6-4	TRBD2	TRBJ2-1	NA	TGTGCCAGCAGTGGACTAGCGGGGGGCAATGAGCAGTTCTTC	CASSGLAGGNEQFF
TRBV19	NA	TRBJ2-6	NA	TGTGCCAGTTCGGAGGGATCCTCTGGGGCCAACGTCCTGACTTTC	CASSEGSSGANVLTF
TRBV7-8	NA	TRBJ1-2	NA	TGTGCCAGCAGCTTAGGAAGTTATGGCTACACCTTC	CASSLGSYGYTF
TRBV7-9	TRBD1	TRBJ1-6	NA	TGTGCCAGCAGCCTCGGGACAGGGTCCGCCTATAATTCACCCCTCCACTTT	CASSLGTGSAYNSPLHF
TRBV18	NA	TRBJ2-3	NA	TGTGCCAGCTCGCTCCAGTCCAGTTCCACAGATACGCAGTATTTT	CASSLQSSSTDTQYF
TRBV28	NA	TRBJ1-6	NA	TGTGCCAGCAGTTTGGGGGTTACGGGGACCTATAATTCACCCCTCCACTTT	CASSLGVTGTYNSPLHF
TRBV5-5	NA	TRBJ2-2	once	TGTGCCAGCAGCTTGGTTGCAGGGACCGGGGAGCTGTTTTTT	CASSLVAGTGELFF
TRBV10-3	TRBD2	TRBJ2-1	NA	TGTGCCATCAGTGAGTTGGCTAGCGGGAGCTACAATGAGCAGTTCTTC	CAISELASGSYNEQFF
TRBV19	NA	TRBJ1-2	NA	TGTGCCAGTAGTCCCCACACAGATGGCTACACCTTC	CASSPHTDGYTF
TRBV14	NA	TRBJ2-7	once	TGTGCCAGCAGCCTAGGAGGACTTGAGCAGTACTTC	CASSLGGLEQYF
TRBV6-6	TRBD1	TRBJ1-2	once	TGTGCCAGCGGGGACAGGGGGGGCGGCTACACCTTC	CASGDRGGGYTF